These T cell receptor beta chains were read from a single sample in a study of control samples from healthy donors and cancer patients. The data were produced by immunoSEQ multiplex PCR, yet TCRdb's version contains in-frame clones alone and is incomplete. The sample holds about 160,000 clones; around 94% are singletons and the top ten take approximately 15%. The sample was PBMCs. All receptors derive from a man in his sixties with colorectal cancer. The CDR3 runs from the conserved cysteine through the conserved F or W. The D gene is left open where the match is weak. Expanded clones get a size class; other rows say once, few or many, or leave the size out.

D gene,clone size,J gene,V gene,CDR3 DNA,CDR3 protein
TRBD2,NA,TRBJ2-7,TRBV19,TGTGCCAGTAGTATTTTAGCGGGAGTCTACGAGCAGTACTTC,CASSILAGVYEQYF
TRBD2,NA,TRBJ2-1,TRBV19,TGTGCCAGTAGTATAGGGTCGAGCGGGAGCTCCTACAATGAGCAGTTCTTC,CASSIGSSGSSYNEQFF
TRBD1,NA,TRBJ1-5,TRBV18,TGTGCCAGCTCACCACCTGGGTCAGGGGGCGGCAATCAGCCCCAGCATTTT,CASSPPGSGGGNQPQHF
TRBD2,NA,TRBJ2-3,TRBV6-6,TGTGCCAGCAGTCCTACCCTTTTAGCGGGGGGCACAGATACGCAGTATTTT,CASSPTLLAGGTDTQYF
NA,NA,TRBJ2-4,TRBV6-2/TRBV6-3,TGTGCCAGCAGTTACTTGGGGGCTAAAAACATTCAGTACTTC,CASSYLGAKNIQYF
TRBD2,NA,TRBJ2-1,TRBV6-4,TGTGCCAGCAGTGACACGTCTGCGGGGGGTGGCGAGCAGTTCTTC,CASSDTSAGGGEQFF
TRBD2,once,TRBJ2-1,TRBV19,TGTGCCAGTAGTATCCTTAGCGGGGGGCCTTACAATGAGCAGTTCTTC,CASSILSGGPYNEQFF
NA,NA,TRBJ1-1,TRBV6-5,TGTGCCAGCAGTAAGGGACTGATGAACACTGAAGCTTTCTTT,CASSKGLMNTEAFF
TRBD1,NA,TRBJ2-7,TRBV18,TGTGCCAGCTCACCCGACAGGGCACCCTTGGAAGAGCAGTACTTC,CASSPDRAPLEEQYF
NA,few,TRBJ1-1,TRBV18,TGTGCCAGCTCATCACAGGCGGACACTGAAGCTTTCTTT,CASSSQADTEAFF
TRBD2,NA,TRBJ2-1,TRBV4-1,TGCGCCAGCAGTCCCTCTAGCGGACCGGGGAGGAATGAGCAGTTCTTC,CASSPSSGPGRNEQFF
NA,few,TRBJ1-5,TRBV19,TGTGCCAGTAAGGCGGGGGATAATCAGCCCCAGCATTTT,CASKAGDNQPQHF
TRBD1,NA,TRBJ1-6,TRBV27,TGTGCCAGCAGTTCGGCAGGGGGTAATAATTCACCCCTCCACTTT,CASSSAGGNNSPLHF
TRBD2,NA,TRBJ2-7,TRBV7-2,TGTGCCAGCAGCTTCACTAGCGGGGCCTACGAGCAGTACTTC,CASSFTSGAYEQYF
NA,NA,TRBJ1-4,TRBV5-1,TGCGCCAGCAGCTTGGGACACCTCGCAACTAATGAAAAACTGTTTTTT,CASSLGHLATNEKLFF
TRBD2,NA,TRBJ2-7,TRBV7-2,TGTGCCAGCAGCTTAGTGGTAGCGGGGGTCCACGAGCAGTACTTC,CASSLVVAGVHEQYF
NA,NA,TRBJ2-6,TRBV5-4,TGTGCCAGCAGCCTGGGGTGGTCTGGGGCCAACGTCCTGACTTTC,CASSLGWSGANVLTF
TRBD2,NA,TRBJ2-3,TRBV9,TGTGCCAGCAGCGTTAGCGGGCTATACACAGATACGCAGTATTTT,CASSVSGLYTDTQYF
TRBD1,NA,TRBJ2-5,TRBV6-5,TGTGCCAGCAATGCCCAGGGGGCCGGGGAGGAGACCCAGTACTTC,CASNAQGAGEETQYF
NA,NA,TRBJ2-3,TRBV18,TGTGCCAGCTCACCCGAGGGTGCAGATACGCAGTATTTT,CASSPEGADTQYF
TRBD2,NA,TRBJ2-2,TRBV4-3,TGCGCCAGCAGCCAAGATTTACGCTCGGGGGGCACCGGGGAGCTGTTTTTT,CASSQDLRSGGTGELFF
TRBD2,NA,TRBJ2-7,TRBV11-2,TGTGCCAGCAGCTCTAGCGGGGGGGTATCCTACGAGCAGTACTTC,CASSSSGGVSYEQYF
TRBD2,NA,TRBJ2-3,TRBV7-2,TGTGCCAGCAGCTTGAGGCGACTAGCAACAGATACGCAGTATTTT,CASSLRRLATDTQYF
TRBD1,NA,TRBJ1-1,TRBV6-5,TGTGCCAGCAGACTTGGACAGGGTAACACTGAAGCTTTCTTT,CASRLGQGNTEAFF
NA,once,TRBJ1-2,TRBV27,TGTGCCAGCAGTTTCCGGGGGAGCTATGGCTACACCTTC,CASSFRGSYGYTF
TRBD1,NA,TRBJ2-7,TRBV6-5,TGTGCCAGCAGTTACTCGACGGACGGGACAGGCGAGCAGTACTTC,CASSYSTDGTGEQYF
TRBD1,once,TRBJ1-2,TRBV27,TGTGCCAGCTCTTGGGACAGGGCTTATGGCTACACCTTC,CASSWDRAYGYTF
TRBD1,NA,TRBJ2-7,TRBV4-3,TGCGCCAGCAGCCAGGAAAGGACAGGGGGAATCGAGCAGTACTTC,CASSQERTGGIEQYF
TRBD1,NA,TRBJ2-3,TRBV6-2/TRBV6-3,TGTGCCAGCAGTTACAGGGGGCGGGTCACAGATACGCAGTATTTT,CASSYRGRVTDTQYF
NA,NA,TRBJ2-2,TRBV3-1/TRBV3-2,TGTGCCAGCAGCCAAGTCAGACGATTACTAAACACCGGGGAGCTGTTTTTT,CASSQVRRLLNTGELFF